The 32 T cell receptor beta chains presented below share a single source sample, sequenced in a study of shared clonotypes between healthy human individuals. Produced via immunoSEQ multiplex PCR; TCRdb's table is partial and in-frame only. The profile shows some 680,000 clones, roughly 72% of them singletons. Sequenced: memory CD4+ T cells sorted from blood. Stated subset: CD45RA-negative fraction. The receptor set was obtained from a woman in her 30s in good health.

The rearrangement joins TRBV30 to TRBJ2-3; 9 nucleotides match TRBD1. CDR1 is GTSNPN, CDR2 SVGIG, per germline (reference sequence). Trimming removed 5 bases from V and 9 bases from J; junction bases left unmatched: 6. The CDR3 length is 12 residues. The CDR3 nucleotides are TGTGCCTGGGAACAGGGGGCAGGGACGCAGTATTTT. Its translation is CAWEQGAGTQYF.

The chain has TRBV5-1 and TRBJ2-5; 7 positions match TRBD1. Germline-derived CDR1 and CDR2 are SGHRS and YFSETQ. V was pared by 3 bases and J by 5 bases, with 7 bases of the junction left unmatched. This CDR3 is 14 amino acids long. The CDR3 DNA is TGCGCCAGCAGCTACACAGGGGAAAGGGAGACCCAGTACTTC. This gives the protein CASSYTGERETQYF.

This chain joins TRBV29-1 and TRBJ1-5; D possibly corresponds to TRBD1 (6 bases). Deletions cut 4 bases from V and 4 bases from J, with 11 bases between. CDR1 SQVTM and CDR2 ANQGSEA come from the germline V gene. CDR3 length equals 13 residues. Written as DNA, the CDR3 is TGCAGCGTTGTGGACAGACAAAATCAGCCCCAGCATTTT. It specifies CSVVDRQNQPQHF.

CDR3 DNA: TGTGCCAGCAGTGCGGACAGGGGCCAACGGAACGAGCAGTACTTC. This translates into CASSADRGQRNEQYF. The chain joins TRBV28 to TRBJ2-7; 9 nucleotides line up with TRBD1. This CDR3 region has 15 residues. Trimming removed 5 bases from V and 5 bases from J; junction bases left unmatched: 10. Looked up from germline, CDR1 is MDHEN and CDR2 is SYDVKM. Full variable domain (missing parts from reference TRBV28 and TRBJ2-7): DVKVTQSSRYLVKRTGEKVFLECVQDMDHENMFWYRQDPGLGLRLIYFSYDVKMKEKGDIPEGYSVSREKKERFSLILESASTNQTSMYLCASSADRGQRNEQYFGPGTRLTVT.

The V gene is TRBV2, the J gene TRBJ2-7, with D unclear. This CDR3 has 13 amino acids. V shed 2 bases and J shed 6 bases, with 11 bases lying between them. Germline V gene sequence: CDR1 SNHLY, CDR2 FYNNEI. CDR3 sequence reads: CASSELGGFEQYF. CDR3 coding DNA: TGTGCCAGCAGTGAATTAGGTGGGTTCGAGCAGTACTTC.

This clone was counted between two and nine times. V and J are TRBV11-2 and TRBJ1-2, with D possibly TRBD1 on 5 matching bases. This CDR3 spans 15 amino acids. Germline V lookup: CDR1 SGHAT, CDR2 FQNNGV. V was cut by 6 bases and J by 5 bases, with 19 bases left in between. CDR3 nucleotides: TGTGCCAGCAGACCCGGGACGGGCACCGCTTATGGCTACACCTTC. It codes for CASRPGTGTAYGYTF.

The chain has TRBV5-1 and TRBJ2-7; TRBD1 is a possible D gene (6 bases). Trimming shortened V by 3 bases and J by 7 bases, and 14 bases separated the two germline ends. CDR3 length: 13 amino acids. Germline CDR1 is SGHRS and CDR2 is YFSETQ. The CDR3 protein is CASSSGHRGEQYF. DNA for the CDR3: TGCGCCAGCAGCTCCGGACATAGGGGGGAGCAGTACTTC.

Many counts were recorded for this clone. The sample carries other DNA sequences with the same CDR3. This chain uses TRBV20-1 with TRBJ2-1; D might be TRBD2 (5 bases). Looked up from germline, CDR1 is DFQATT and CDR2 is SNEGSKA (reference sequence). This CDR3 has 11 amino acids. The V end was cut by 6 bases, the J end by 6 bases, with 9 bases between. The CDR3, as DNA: TGCAGTGCAACTAGGGTCAATGAGCAGTTCTTC. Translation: CSATRVNEQFF.

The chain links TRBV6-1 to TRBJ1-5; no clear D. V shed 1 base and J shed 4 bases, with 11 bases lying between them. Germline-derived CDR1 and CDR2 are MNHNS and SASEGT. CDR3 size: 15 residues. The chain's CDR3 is CASSEGSRTNQPQHF. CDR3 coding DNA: TGTGCCAGCAGTGAAGGCTCGAGGACGAATCAGCCCCAGCATTTT.

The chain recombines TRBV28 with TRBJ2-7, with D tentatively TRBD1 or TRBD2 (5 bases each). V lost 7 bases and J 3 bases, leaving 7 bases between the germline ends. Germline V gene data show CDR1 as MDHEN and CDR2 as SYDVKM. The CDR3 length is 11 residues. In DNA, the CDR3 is TGTGCCAGCAAGGGGAGCTACGAGCAGTACTTC. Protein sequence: CASKGSYEQYF.

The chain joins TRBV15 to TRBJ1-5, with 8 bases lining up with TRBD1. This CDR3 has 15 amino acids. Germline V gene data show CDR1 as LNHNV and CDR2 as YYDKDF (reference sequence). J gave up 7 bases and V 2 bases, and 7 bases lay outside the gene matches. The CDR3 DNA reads TGTGCCACCAGCAGATTAGGACAGGGCAGCCAGCCCCAGCATTTT. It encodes CATSRLGQGSQPQHF.

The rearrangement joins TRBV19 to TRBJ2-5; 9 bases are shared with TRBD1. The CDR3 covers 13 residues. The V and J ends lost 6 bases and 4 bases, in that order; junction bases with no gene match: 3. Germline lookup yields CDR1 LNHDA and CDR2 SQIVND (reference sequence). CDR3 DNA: TGTGCCAGTAGCCTACAGGGGGCAGAGACCCAGTACTTC. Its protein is CASSLQGAETQYF.

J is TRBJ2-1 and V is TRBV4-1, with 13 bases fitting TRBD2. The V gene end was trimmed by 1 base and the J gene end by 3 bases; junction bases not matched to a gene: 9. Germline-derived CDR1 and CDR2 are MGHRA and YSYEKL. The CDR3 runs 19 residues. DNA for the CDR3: TGCGCCAGCAGCCAAGGTATACGGACTAGCGGGAGTGGCTACAATGAGCAGTTCTTC. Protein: CASSQGIRTSGSGYNEQFF.

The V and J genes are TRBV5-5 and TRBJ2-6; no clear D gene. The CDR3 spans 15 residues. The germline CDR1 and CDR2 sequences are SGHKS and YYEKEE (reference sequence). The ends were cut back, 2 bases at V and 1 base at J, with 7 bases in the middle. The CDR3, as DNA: TGTGCCAGCAGCTTCGGGCCGTCTGGGGCCAACGTCCTGACTTTC. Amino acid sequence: CASSFGPSGANVLTF.

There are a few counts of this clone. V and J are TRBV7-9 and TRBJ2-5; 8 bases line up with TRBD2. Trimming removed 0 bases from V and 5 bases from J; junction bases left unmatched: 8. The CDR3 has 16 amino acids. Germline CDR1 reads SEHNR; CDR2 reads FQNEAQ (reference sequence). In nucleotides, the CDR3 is TGTGCCAGCAGCTTAGCTAGCGGGACTCAGGGGGAGACCCAGTACTTC. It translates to CASSLASGTQGETQYF.

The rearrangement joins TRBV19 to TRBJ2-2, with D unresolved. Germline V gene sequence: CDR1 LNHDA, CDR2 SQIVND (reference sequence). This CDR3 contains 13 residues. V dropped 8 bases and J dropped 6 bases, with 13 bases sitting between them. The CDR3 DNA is TGTGCCAGTGAGAGTGGGTACGCCGGGGAGCTGTTTTTT. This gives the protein CASESGYAGELFF. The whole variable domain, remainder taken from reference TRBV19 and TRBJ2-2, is DGGITQSPKYLFRKEGQNVTLSCEQNLNHDAMYWYRQDPGQGLRLIYYSQIVNDFQKGDIAEGYSVSREKKESFPLTVTSAQKNPTAFYLCASESGYAGELFFGEGSRLTVL.

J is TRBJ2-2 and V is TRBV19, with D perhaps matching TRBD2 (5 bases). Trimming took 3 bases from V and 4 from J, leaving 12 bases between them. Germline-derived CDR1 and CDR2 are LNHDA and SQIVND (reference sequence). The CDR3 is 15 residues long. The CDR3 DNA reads TGTGCCAGTAGTATCTGGAGCGGAGGCACCGGGGAGCTGTTTTTT. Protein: CASSIWSGGTGELFF.

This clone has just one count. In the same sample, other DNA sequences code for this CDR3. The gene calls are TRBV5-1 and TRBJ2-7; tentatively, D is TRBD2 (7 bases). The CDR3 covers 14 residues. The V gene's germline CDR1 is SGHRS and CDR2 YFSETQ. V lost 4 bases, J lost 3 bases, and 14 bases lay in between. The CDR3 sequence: CASSLGAGDYEQYF. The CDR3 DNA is TGCGCCAGCAGCCTGGGGGCGGGAGACTACGAGCAGTACTTC.

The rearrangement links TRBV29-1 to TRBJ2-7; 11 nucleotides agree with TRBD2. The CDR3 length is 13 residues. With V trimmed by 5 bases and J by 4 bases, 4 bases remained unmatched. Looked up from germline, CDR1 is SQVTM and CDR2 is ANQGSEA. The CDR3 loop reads CSVWASGRYEQYF. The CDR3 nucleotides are TGCAGCGTTTGGGCTAGCGGGAGGTACGAGCAGTACTTC.

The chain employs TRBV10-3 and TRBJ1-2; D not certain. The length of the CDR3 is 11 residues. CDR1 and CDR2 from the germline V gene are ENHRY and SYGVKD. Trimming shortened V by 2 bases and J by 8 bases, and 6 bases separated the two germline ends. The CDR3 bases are TGTGCCATCAGTGAGACACGAGGCTACACCTTC. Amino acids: CAISETRGYTF.

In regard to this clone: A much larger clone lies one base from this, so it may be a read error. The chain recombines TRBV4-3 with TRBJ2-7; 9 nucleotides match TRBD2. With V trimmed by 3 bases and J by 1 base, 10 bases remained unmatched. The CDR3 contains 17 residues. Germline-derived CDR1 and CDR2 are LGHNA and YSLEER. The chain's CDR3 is CASSHGTGTSLSYEQYF. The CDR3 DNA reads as TGCGCCAGCAGCCACGGAACCGGGACTAGCCTTTCCTACGAGCAGTACTTC.

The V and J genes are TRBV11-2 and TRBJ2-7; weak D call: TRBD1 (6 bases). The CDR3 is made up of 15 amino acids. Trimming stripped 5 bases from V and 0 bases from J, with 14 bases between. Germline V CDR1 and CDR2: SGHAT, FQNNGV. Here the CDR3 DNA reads TGTGCCAGCAGCCAGGGGAAGCGTAACTCCTACGAGCAGTACTTC. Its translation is CASSQGKRNSYEQYF.

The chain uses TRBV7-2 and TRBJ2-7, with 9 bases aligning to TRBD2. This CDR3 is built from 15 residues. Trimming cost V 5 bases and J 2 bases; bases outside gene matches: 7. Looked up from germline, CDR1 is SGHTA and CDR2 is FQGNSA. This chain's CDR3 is CASSLYRTSAYEQYF. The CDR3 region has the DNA TGTGCCAGCAGCCTTTACCGGACTAGCGCCTACGAGCAGTACTTC.

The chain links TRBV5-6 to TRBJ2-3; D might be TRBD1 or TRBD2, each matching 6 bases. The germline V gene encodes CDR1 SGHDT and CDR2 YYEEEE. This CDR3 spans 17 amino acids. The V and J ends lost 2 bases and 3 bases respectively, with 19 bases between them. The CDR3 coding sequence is TGTGCCAGCAGCTTCCGTTGGGGGGCGAGCGGGACAGATACGCAGTATTTT. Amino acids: CASSFRWGASGTDTQYF.

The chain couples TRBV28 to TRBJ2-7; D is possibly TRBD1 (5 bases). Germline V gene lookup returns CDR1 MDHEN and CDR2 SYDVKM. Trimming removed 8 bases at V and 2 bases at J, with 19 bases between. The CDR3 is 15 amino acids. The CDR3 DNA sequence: TGTGCCAGCTCCACCGCAGGGCTGGAGCCCTACGAGCAGTACTTC. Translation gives CASSTAGLEPYEQYF.

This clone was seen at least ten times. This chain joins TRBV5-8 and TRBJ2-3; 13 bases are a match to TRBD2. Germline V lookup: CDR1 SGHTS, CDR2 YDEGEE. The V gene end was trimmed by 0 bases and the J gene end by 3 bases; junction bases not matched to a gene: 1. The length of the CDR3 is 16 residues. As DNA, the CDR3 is TGTGCCAGCAGCTTGGGGACTAGCGGGAGTACAGATACGCAGTATTTT. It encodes CASSLGTSGSTDTQYF.

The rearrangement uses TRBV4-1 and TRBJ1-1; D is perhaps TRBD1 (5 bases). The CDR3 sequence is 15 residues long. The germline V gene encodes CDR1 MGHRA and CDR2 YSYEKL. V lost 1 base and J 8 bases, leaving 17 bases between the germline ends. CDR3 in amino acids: CASSQGGLRDLEAFF. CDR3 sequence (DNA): TGCGCCAGCAGCCAAGGGGGGTTAAGGGACCTAGAAGCTTTCTTT.

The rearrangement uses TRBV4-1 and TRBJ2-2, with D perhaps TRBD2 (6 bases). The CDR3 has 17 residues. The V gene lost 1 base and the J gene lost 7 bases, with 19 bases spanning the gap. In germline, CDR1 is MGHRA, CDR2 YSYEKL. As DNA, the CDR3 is TGCGCCAGCAGCCAAGTTGGCATAGCGGCGGCGGGCGGGGAGCTGTTTTTT. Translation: CASSQVGIAAAGGELFF.

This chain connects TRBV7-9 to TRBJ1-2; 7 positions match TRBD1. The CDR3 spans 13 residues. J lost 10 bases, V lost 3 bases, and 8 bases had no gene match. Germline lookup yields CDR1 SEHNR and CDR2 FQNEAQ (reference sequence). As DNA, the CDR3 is TGTGCCAGCAGCTTTACAGGGGATCTCGACTACACCTTC. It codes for CASSFTGDLDYTF.

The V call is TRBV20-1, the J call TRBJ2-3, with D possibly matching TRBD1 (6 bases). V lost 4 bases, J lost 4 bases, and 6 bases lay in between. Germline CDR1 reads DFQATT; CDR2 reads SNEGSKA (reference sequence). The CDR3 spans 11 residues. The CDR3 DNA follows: TGCAGTGCTAAGGGGGCAGATACGCAGTATTTT. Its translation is CSAKGADTQYF.

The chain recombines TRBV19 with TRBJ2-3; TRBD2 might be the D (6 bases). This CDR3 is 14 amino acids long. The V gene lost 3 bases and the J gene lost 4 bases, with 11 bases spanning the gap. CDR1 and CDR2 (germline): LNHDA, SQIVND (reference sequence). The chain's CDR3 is CASSISPSADTQYF. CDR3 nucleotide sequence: TGTGCCAGTAGTATTTCTCCTAGCGCAGATACGCAGTATTTT.

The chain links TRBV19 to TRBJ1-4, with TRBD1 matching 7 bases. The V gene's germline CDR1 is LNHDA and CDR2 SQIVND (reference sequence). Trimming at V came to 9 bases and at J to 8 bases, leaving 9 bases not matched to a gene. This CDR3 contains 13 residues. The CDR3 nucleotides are TGTGCCAGCCGACAGGGAGGCGCCGAAAAACTGTTTTTT. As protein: CASRQGGAEKLFF.